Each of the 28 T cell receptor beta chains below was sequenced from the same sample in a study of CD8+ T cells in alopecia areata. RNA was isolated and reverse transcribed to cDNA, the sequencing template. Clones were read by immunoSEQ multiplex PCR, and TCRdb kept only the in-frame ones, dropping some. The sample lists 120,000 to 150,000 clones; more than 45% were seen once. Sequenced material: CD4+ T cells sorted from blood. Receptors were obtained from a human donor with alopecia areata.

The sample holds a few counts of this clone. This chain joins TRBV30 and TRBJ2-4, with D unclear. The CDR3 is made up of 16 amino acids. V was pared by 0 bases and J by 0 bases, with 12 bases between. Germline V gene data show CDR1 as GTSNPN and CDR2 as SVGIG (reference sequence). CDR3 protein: CAWSVSQILAKNIQYF. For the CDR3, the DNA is TGTGCCTGGAGTGTCTCCCAAATACTAGCCAAAAACATTCAGTACTTC.

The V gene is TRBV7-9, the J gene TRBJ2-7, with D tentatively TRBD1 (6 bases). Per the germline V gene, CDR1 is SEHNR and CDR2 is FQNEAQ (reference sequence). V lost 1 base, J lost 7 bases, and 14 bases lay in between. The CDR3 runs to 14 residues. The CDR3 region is CASSLGTAVKEQYF. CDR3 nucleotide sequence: TGTGCCAGCAGCTTAGGGACAGCCGTAAAAGAGCAGTACTTC.

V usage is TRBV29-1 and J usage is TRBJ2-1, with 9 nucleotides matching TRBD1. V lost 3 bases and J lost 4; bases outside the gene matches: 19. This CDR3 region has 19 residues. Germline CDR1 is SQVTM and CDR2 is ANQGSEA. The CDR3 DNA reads TGCAGCGTTGACTCAGGCCAGGGCTTTGGGACAGGGTTGTACAATGAGCAGTTCTTC. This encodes CSVDSGQGFGTGLYNEQFF.

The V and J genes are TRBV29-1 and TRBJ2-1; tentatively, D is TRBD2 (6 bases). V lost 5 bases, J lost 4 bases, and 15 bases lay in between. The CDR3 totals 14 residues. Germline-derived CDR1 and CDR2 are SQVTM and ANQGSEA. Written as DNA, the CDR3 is TGCAGCGTTTTGACCGGGAGTGAATACAATGAGCAGTTCTTC. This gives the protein CSVLTGSEYNEQFF.

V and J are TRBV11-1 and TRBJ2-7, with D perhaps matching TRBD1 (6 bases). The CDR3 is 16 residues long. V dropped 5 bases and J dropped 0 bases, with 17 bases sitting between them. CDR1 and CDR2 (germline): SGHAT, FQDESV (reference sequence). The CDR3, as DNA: TGTGCCAGCAGCACCAGCCGCGACAGGCACTCCTACGAGCAGTACTTC. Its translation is CASSTSRDRHSYEQYF.

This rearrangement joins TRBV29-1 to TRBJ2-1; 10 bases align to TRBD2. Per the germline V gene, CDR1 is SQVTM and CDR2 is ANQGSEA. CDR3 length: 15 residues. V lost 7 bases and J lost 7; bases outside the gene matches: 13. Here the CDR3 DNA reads TGCAGCGGGGCCCTTATAAGCGGGAGGGTTAATGAGCAGTTCTTC. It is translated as CSGALISGRVNEQFF.

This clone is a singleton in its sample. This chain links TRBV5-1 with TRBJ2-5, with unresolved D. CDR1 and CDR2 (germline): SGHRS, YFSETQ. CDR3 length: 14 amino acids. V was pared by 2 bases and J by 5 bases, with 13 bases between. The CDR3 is CASSFGRVEETQYF. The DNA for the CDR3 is TGCGCCAGCAGCTTCGGTCGAGTTGAGGAGACCCAGTACTTC.

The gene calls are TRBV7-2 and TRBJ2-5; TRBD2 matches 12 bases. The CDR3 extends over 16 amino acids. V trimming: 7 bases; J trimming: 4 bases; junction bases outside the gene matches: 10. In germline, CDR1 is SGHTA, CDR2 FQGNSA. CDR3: CASTYGGGLAGETQYF. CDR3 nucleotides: TGTGCCAGCACCTATGGCGGGGGACTAGCGGGAGAGACCCAGTACTTC.

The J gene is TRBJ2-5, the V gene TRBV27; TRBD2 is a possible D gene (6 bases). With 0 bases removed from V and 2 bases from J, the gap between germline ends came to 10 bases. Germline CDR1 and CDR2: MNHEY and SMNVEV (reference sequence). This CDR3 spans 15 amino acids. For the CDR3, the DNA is TGTGCCAGCAGTTTATCGGCGGGAACTCAAGAGACCCAGTACTTC. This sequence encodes CASSLSAGTQETQYF.

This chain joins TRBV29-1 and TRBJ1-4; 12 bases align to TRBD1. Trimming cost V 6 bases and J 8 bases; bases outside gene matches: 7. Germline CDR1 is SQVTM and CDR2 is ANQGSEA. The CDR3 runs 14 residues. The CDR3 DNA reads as TGCAGCGTGGATACCGGGACAGGGGGCGAAAAACTGTTTTTT. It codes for CSVDTGTGGEKLFF.

The CDR3 loop reads CASKGLAGADEQFF. The CDR3, as DNA: TGTGCCAGCAAAGGGCTAGCGGGAGCGGATGAGCAGTTCTTC. The chain carries TRBV7-3 and TRBJ2-1; TRBD2 matches at 10 bases. The V gene end was trimmed by 7 bases and the J gene end by 8 bases; junction bases not matched to a gene: 8. This CDR3 is 14 amino acids long. Germline V CDR1 and CDR2: SGHTA, FQGTGA. Full variable domain (rest looked up from reference TRBV7-3 and TRBJ2-1): GAGVSQTPSNKVTEKGKYVELRCDPISGHTALYWYRQSLGQGPEFLIYFQGTGAADDSGLPNDRFFAVRPEGSVSTLKIQRTERGDSAVYLCASKGLAGADEQFFGPGTRLTVL.

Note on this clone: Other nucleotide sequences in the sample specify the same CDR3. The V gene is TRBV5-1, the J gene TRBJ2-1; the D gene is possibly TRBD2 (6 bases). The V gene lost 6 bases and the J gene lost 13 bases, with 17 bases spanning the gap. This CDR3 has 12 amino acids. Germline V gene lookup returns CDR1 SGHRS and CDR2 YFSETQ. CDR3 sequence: CASTWGDSEQFF. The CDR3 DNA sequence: TGCGCCAGCACCTGGGGGGATAGTGAACAGTTCTTC. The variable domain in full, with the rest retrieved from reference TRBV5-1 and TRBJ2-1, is KAGVTQTPRYLIKTRGQQVTLSCSPISGHRSVSWYQQTPGQGLQFLFEYFSETQRNKGNFPGRFSGRQFSNSRSEMNVSTLELGDSALYLCASTWGDSEQFFGPGTRLTVL.

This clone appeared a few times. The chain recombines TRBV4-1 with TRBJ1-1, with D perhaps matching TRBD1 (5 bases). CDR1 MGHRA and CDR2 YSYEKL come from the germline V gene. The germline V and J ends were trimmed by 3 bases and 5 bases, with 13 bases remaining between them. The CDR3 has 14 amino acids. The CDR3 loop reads CASSQYQQVTEAFF. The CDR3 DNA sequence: TGCGCCAGCAGCCAGTACCAACAGGTTACTGAAGCTTTCTTT.

This chain's CDR3 is CASSPPQGFSYEQYF. The CDR3 DNA reads TGTGCCAGCAGTCCGCCCCAGGGATTCTCCTACGAGCAGTACTTC. The rearrangement links TRBV28 to TRBJ2-7; weak D call: TRBD1 (5 bases). CDR3 length equals 15 residues. CDR1 is MDHEN, CDR2 SYDVKM, per germline. The germline V and J ends were trimmed by 5 bases and 0 bases, with 14 bases remaining between them. The variable domain in full, with the rest retrieved from reference TRBV28 and TRBJ2-7, is DVKVTQSSRYLVKRTGEKVFLECVQDMDHENMFWYRQDPGLGLRLIYFSYDVKMKEKGDIPEGYSVSREKKERFSLILESASTNQTSMYLCASSPPQGFSYEQYFGPGTRLTVT.

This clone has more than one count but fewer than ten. CDR3: CASSQEASSNEKLFF. CDR3 sequence (DNA): TGTGCCAGCAGCCAAGAGGCGTCCTCTAATGAAAAACTGTTTTTT. The chain employs TRBV4-2 and TRBJ1-4; no clear D gene. This CDR3 is built from 15 residues. Germline V CDR1 and CDR2: LGHNA, YNFKEQ. The V end lost 0 bases, the J end lost 3 bases, and 8 bases lay between the germline ends.

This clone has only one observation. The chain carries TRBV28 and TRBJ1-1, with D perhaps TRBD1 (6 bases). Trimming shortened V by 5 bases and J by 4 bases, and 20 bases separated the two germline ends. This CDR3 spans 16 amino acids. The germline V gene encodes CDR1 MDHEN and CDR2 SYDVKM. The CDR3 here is CASSTPAPGQITEAFF. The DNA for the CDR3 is TGTGCCAGCAGTACTCCGGCCCCCGGACAGATCACTGAAGCTTTCTTT.

CDR3 loop: CASSQTSGRSYEQYF. CDR3 bases: TGTGCCAGCAGCCAGACTAGCGGGAGGTCCTACGAGCAGTACTTC. The rearrangement uses TRBV5-4 and TRBJ2-7; 13 bases align to TRBD2. The germline V gene encodes CDR1 SGHNT and CDR2 YYREEE (reference sequence). V gave up 4 bases and J gave up 1 base; unmatched junction bases: 2. CDR3 size: 15 residues.

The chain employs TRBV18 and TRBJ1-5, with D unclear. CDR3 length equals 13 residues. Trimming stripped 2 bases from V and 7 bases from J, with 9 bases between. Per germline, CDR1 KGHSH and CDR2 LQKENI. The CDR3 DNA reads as TGTGCCAGCTCACCAGAGGAGGCCCAGCCCCAGCATTTT. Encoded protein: CASSPEEAQPQHF.

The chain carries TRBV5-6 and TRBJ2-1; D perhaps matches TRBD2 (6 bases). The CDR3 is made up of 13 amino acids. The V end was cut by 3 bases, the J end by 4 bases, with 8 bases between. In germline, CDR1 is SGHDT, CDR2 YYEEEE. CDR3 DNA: TGTGCCAGCAGCTGGGACTTTTACAATGAGCAGTTCTTC. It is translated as CASSWDFYNEQFF.

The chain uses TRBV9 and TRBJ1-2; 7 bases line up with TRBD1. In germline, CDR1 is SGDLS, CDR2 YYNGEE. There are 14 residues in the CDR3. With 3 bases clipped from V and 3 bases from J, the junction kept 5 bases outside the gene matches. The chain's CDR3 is CASSGTGTDYGYTF. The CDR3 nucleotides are TGTGCCAGCAGCGGAACCGGGACAGACTATGGCTACACCTTC.

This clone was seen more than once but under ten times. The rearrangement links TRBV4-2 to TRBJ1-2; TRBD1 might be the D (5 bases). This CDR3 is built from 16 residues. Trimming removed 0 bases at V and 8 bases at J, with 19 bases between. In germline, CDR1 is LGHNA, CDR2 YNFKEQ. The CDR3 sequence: CASSQDRQGSFGGYTF. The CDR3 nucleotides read TGTGCCAGCAGCCAAGATCGGCAGGGTAGTTTTGGGGGCTACACCTTC.

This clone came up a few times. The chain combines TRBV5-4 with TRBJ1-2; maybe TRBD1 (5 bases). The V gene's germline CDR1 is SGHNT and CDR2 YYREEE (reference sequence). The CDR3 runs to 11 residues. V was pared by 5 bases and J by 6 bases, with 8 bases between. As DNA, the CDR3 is TGTGCCAGCAGTAGGGGCGATGGCTACACCTTC. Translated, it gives CASSRGDGYTF.

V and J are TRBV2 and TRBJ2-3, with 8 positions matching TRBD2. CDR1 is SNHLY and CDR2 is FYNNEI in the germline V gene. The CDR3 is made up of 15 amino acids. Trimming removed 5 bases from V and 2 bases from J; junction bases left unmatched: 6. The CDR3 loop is CASSQSGSLTDTQYF. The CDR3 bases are TGTGCCAGCAGTCAGAGCGGGAGCCTCACAGATACGCAGTATTTT.

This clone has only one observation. The CDR3 loop reads CSVLGQTNEKLFF. CDR3 coding DNA: TGCAGCGTTCTGGGGCAGACTAATGAAAAACTGTTTTTT. The chain links TRBV29-1 to TRBJ1-4; maybe TRBD1 (5 bases). The CDR3 loop spans 13 amino acids. Trimming cost V 5 bases and J 2 bases, with 9 bases left between them. Germline-derived CDR1 and CDR2 are SQVTM and ANQGSEA.

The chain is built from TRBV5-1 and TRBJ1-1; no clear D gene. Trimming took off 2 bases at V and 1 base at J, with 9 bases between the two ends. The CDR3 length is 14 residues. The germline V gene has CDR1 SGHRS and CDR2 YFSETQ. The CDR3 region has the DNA TGCGCCAGCAGCTTCTTGACTGCGAACACTGAAGCTTTCTTT. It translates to CASSFLTANTEAFF. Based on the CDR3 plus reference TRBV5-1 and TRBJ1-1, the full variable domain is KAGVTQTPRYLIKTRGQQVTLSCSPISGHRSVSWYQQTPGQGLQFLFEYFSETQRNKGNFPGRFSGRQFSNSRSEMNVSTLELGDSALYLCASSFLTANTEAFFGQGTRLTVV.

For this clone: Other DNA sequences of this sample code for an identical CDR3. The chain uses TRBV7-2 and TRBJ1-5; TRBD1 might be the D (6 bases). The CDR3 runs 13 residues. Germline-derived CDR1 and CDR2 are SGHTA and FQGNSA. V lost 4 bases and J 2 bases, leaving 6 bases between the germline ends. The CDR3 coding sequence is TGTGCCAGCAGCTACAGGGGCAATCAGCCCCAGCATTTT. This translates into CASSYRGNQPQHF.

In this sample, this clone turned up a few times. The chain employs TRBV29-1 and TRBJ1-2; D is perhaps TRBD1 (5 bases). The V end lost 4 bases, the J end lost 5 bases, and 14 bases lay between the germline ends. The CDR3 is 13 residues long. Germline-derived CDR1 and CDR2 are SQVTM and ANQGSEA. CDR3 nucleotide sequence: TGCAGCGTTGGTCACGGGGGACTTTATGGCTACACCTTC. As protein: CSVGHGGLYGYTF.

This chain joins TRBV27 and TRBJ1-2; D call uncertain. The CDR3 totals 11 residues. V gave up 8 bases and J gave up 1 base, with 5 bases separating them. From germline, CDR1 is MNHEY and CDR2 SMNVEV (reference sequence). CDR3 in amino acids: CASGGNYGYTF. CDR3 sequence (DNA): TGTGCCAGCGGTGGTAACTATGGCTACACCTTC.